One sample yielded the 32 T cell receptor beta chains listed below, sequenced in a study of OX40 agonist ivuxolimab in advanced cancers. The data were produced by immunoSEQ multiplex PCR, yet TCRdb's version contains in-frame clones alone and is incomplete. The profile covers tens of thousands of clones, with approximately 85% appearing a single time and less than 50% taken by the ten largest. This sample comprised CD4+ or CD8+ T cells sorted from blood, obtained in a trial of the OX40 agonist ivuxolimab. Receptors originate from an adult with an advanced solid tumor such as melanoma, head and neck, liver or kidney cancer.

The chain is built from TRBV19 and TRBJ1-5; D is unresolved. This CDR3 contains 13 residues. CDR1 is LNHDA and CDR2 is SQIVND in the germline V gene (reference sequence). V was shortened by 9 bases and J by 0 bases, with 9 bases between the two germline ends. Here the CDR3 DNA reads TGTGCCAGCCAAGCCCATAGCAATCAGCCCCAGCATTTT. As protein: CASQAHSNQPQHF.

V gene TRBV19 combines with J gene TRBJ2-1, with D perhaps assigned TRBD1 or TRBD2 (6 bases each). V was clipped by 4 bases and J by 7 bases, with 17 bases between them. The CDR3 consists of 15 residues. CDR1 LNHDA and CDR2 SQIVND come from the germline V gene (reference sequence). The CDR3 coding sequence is TGTGCCAGTAGTAGGGGGGCGCTTAGGGAGAATGAGCAGTTCTTC. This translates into CASSRGALRENEQFF.

CDR3 protein: CASSEGEDTQYF. CDR3 DNA sequence: TGTGCCAGCAGTGAGGGGGAAGATACGCAGTATTTT. J is TRBJ2-3 and V is TRBV6-4; D is tentatively TRBD1 or TRBD2 (5 bases each). Trimming removed 3 bases at V and 5 bases at J, with 6 bases between. There are 12 residues in the CDR3. CDR1 and CDR2 from the germline V gene are MRHNA and SNTAGT.

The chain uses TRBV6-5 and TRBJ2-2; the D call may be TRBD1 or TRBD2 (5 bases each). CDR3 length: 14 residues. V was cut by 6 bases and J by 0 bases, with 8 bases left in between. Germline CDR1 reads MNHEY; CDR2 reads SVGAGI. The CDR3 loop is CASSRDPNTGELFF. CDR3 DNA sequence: TGTGCCAGCAGCCGGGACCCGAACACCGGGGAGCTGTTTTTT.

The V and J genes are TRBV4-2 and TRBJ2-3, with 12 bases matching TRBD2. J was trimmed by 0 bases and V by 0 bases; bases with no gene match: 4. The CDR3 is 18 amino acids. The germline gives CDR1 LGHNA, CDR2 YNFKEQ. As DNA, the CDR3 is TGTGCCAGCAGCCAAGATCTAGCGGGGGGGCCGAGCACAGATACGCAGTATTTT. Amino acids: CASSQDLAGGPSTDTQYF.

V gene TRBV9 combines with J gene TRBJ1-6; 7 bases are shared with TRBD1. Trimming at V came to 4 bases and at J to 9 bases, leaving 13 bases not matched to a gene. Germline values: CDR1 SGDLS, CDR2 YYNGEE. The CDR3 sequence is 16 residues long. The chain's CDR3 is CASSPNRGPFGSPLHF. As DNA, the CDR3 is TGTGCCAGCAGCCCGAACAGGGGCCCCTTTGGTTCACCCCTCCACTTT. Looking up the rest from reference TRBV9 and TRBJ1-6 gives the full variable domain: DSGVTQTPKHLITATGQRVTLRCSPRSGDLSVYWYQQSLDQGLQFLIQYYNGEERAKGNILERFSAQQFPDLHSELNLSSLELGDSALYFCASSPNRGPFGSPLHFGNGTRLTVT.

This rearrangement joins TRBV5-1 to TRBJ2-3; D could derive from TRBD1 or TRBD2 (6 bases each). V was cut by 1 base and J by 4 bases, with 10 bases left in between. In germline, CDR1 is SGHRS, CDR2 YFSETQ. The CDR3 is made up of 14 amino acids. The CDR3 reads CASSLYGGSDTQYF. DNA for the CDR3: TGCGCCAGCAGCTTGTACGGGGGCTCAGATACGCAGTATTTT.

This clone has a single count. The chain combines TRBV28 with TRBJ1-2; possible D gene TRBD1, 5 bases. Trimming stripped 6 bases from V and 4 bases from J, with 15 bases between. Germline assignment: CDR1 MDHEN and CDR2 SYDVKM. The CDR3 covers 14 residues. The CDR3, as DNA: TGTGCCAGCAGCCCCGCGGTCGGGGCCTATGGCTACACCTTC. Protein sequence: CASSPAVGAYGYTF.

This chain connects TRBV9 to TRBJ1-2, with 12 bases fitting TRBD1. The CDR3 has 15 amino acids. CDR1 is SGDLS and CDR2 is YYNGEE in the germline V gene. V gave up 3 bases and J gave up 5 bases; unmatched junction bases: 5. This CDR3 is CASSGGTGGAYGYTF. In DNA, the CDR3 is TGTGCCAGCAGCGGGGGGACAGGGGGCGCGTATGGCTACACCTTC. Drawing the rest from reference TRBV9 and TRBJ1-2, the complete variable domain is DSGVTQTPKHLITATGQRVTLRCSPRSGDLSVYWYQQSLDQGLQFLIQYYNGEERAKGNILERFSAQQFPDLHSELNLSSLELGDSALYFCASSGGTGGAYGYTFGSGTRLTVV.

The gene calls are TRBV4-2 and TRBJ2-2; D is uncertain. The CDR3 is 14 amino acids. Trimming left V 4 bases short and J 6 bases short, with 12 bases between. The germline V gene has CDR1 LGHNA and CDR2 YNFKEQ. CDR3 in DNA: TGTGCCAGCAGCCCCCCCTCCAGCCCCGGGGAGCTGTTTTTT. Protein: CASSPPSSPGELFF.

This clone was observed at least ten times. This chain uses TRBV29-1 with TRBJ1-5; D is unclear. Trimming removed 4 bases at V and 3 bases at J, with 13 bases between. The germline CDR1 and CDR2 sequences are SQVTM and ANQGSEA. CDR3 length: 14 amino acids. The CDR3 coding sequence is TGCAGCGTTGTATGGGGTGATTACAATCAGCCCCAGCATTTT. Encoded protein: CSVVWGDYNQPQHF.

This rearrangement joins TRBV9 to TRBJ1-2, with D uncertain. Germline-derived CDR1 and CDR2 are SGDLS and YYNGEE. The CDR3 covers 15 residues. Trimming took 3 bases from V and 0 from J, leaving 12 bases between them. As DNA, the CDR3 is TGTGCCAGCAGCGCGAGACAAGAGGCTAACTATGGCTACACCTTC. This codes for CASSARQEANYGYTF.

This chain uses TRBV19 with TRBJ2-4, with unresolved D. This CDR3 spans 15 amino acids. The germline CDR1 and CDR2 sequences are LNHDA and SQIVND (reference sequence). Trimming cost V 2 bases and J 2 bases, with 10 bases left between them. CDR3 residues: CASSIIASPKNIQYF. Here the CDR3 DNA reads TGTGCCAGTAGTATAATCGCTAGTCCCAAAAACATTCAGTACTTC. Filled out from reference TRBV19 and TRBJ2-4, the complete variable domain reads DGGITQSPKYLFRKEGQNVTLSCEQNLNHDAMYWYRQDPGQGLRLIYYSQIVNDFQKGDIAEGYSVSREKKESFPLTVTSAQKNPTAFYLCASSIIASPKNIQYFGAGTRLSVL.

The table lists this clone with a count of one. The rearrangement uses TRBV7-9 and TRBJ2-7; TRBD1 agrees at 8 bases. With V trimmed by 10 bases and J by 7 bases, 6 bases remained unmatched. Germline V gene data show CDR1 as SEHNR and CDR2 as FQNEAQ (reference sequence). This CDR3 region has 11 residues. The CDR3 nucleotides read TGTGCCACCGGACAGGGCTTTGAGCAGTACTTC. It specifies CATGQGFEQYF. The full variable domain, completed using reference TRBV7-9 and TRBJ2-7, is DTGVSQNPRHKITKRGQNVTFRCDPISEHNRLYWYRQTLGQGPEFLTYFQNEAQLEKSRLLSDRFSAERPKGSFSTLEIQRTEQGDSAMYLCATGQGFEQYFGPGTRLTVT.

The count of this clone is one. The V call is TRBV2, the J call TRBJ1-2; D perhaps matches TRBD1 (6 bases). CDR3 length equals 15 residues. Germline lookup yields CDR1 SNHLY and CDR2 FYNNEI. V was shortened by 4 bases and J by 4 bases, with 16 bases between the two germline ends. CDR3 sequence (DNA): TGTGCCAGCAGTGGTTTGTCAGGGGACTTCTATGGCTACACCTTC. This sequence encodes CASSGLSGDFYGYTF.

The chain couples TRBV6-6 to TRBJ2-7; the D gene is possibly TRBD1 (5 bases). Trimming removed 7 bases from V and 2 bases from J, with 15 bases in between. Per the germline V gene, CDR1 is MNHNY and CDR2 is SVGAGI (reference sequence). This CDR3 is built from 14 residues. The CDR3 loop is CASNSLVGAYEQYF. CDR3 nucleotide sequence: TGTGCCAGCAACAGCCTGGTAGGGGCCTACGAGCAGTACTTC.

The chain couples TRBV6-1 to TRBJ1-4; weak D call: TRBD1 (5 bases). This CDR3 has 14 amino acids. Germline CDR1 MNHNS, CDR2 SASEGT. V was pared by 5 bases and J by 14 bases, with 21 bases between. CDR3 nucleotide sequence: TGTGCCAGCAGTTATTTCGGGGCAGGAAAGGGGCTGTTTTTT. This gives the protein CASSYFGAGKGLFF.

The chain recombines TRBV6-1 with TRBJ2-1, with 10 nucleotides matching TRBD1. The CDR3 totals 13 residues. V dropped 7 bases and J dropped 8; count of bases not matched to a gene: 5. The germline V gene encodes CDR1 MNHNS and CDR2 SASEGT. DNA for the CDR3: TGTGCCAGCACCCCCGGGACAGGGGATGAGCAGTTCTTC. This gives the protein CASTPGTGDEQFF.

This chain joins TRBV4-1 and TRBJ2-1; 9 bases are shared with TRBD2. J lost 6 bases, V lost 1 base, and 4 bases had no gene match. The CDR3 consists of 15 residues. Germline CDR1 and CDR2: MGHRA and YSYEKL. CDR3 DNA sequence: TGCGCCAGCAGCCAAGGGCTAGCGGGGACCAATGAGCAGTTCTTC. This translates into CASSQGLAGTNEQFF.

Written as DNA, the CDR3 is TGTGCCTGGAGTTCGTATCGGGGGTTAGAAACAGATACGCAGTATTTT. It specifies CAWSSYRGLETDTQYF. The chain couples TRBV30 to TRBJ2-3; weak D call: TRBD2 (6 bases). CDR3 length: 16 residues. The V end was cut by 2 bases, the J end by 3 bases, with 18 bases between. Germline values: CDR1 GTSNPN, CDR2 SVGIG (reference sequence).

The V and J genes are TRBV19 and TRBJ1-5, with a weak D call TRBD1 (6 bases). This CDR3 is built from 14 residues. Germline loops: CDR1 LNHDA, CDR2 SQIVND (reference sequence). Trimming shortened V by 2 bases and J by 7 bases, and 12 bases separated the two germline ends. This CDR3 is CASSISGAGQPQHF. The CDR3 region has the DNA TGTGCCAGTAGTATATCGGGGGCTGGCCAGCCCCAGCATTTT.

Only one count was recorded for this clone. The CDR3 DNA reads TGTGCCAGCAGTTACTCGGGCCCTCAGAAGAACGAGCAGTACTTC. Translation: CASSYSGPQKNEQYF. The chain combines TRBV6-6 with TRBJ2-7, with D unclear. Germline V CDR1 and CDR2: MNHNY, SVGAGI (reference sequence). V was trimmed by 0 bases and J by 5 bases, leaving 14 bases between them. This CDR3 spans 15 amino acids.

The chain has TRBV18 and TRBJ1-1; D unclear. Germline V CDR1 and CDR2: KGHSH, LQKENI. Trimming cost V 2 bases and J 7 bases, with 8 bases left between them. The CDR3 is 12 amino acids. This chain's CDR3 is CASSPNIREAFF. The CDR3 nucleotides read TGTGCCAGCTCACCAAATATACGTGAAGCTTTCTTT. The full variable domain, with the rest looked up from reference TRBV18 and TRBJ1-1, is NAGVMQNPRHLVRRRGQEARLRCSPMKGHSHVYWYRQLPEEGLKFMVYLQKENIIDESGMPKERFSAEFPKEGPSILRIQQVVRGDSAAYFCASSPNIREAFFGQGTRLTVV.

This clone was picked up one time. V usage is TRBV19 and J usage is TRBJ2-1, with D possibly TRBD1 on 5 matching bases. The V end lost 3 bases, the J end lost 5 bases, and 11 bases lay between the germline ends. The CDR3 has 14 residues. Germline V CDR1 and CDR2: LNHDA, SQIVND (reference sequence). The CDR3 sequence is CASSIMGPNNEQFF. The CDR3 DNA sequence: TGTGCCAGTAGTATTATGGGGCCCAACAATGAGCAGTTCTTC. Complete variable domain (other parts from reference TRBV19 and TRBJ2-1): DGGITQSPKYLFRKEGQNVTLSCEQNLNHDAMYWYRQDPGQGLRLIYYSQIVNDFQKGDIAEGYSVSREKKESFPLTVTSAQKNPTAFYLCASSIMGPNNEQFFGPGTRLTVL.

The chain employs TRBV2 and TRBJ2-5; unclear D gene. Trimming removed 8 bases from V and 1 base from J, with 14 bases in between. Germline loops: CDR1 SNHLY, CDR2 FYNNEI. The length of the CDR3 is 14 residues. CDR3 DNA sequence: TGTGCCAGCGCGACTGTGAGTGTCCAAGAGACCCAGTACTTC. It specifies CASATVSVQETQYF.

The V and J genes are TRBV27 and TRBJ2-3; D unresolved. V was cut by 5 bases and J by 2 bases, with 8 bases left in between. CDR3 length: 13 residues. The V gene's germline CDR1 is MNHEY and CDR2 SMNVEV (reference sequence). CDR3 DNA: TGTGCCAGCAGTCCTACCCACACAGATACGCAGTATTTT. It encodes CASSPTHTDTQYF.

CDR3 sequence reads: CASSLEAIFTGELFF. The CDR3 DNA sequence: TGTGCCAGCAGCTTAGAAGCGATATTCACCGGGGAGCTGTTTTTT. This sequence joins TRBV11-2 and TRBJ2-2; D not resolved. V lost 0 bases to trimming and J lost 4 bases, with 9 bases between them. The CDR3 has 15 amino acids. Per germline, CDR1 SGHAT and CDR2 FQNNGV.

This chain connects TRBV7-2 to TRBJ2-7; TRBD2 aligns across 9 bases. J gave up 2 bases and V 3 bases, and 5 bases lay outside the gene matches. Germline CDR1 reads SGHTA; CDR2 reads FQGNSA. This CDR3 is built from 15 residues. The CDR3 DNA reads TGTGCCAGCAGCTTTACTAGCGGGTTAACCTACGAGCAGTACTTC. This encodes CASSFTSGLTYEQYF.

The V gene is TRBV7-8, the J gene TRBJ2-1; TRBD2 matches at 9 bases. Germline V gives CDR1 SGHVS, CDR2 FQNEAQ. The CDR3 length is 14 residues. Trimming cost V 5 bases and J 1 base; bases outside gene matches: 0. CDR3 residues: CASSAGGSYNEQFF. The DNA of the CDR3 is TGTGCCAGCAGCGCGGGGGGGTCCTACAATGAGCAGTTCTTC.

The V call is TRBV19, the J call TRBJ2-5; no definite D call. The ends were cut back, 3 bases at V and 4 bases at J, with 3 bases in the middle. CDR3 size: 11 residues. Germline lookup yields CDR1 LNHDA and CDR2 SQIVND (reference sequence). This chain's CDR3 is CASSMGETQYF. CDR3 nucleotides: TGTGCCAGTAGTATGGGAGAGACCCAGTACTTC.

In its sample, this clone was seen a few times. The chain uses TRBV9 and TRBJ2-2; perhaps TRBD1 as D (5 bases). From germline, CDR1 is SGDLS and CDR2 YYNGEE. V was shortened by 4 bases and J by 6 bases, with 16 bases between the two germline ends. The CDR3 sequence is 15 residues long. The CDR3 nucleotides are TGTGCCAGCAGCCCGAAGGGGTCCGAGGCCGGGGAGCTGTTTTTT. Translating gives CASSPKGSEAGELFF. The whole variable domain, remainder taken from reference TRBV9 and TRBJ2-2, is DSGVTQTPKHLITATGQRVTLRCSPRSGDLSVYWYQQSLDQGLQFLIQYYNGEERAKGNILERFSAQQFPDLHSELNLSSLELGDSALYFCASSPKGSEAGELFFGEGSRLTVL.

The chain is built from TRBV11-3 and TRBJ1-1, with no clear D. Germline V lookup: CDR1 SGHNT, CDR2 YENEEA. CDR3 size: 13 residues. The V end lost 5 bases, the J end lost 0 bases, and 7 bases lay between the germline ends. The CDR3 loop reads CASSPRMNTEAFF. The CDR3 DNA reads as TGTGCCAGCAGCCCACGGATGAACACTGAAGCTTTCTTT.